Listed below are T cell receptor beta chains from one sample, sequenced in a study of blood T cell repertoires in COVID-19. Using immunoSEQ multiplex PCR, the repertoire was profiled, and TCRdb retains in-frame clones only, with some absent. The table records roughly 280,000 clones, almost 90% of them present only once. The sample was peripheral blood. The origin of the receptors is a woman younger than 45 with COVID-19, enrolled during active disease. Each CDR3 is given with its conserved first and last residue. A D gene is named only where the DNA matches it firmly. Rows may omit the clone size; those that give it use once, few, many or a size class.

J: TRBJ2-3; D: TRBD1; V: TRBV27; size: NA; CDR3: CASSLGTGGDTDTQYF; DNA: TGTGCCAGCAGTTTAGGGACAGGGGGTGACACAGATACGCAGTATTTT
J: TRBJ1-1; D: TRBD1; V: TRBV5-1; size: few; CDR3: CASSPTGRNTEAFF; DNA: TGCGCCAGCAGCCCGACAGGGCGGAACACTGAAGCTTTCTTT
J: TRBJ2-1; D: TRBD2; V: TRBV9; size: NA; CDR3: CASSPGGSGRDLGNEQFF; DNA: TGTGCCAGCAGCCCCGGGGGTAGCGGGAGAGATTTGGGCAATGAGCAGTTCTTC
J: TRBJ1-1; D: NA; V: TRBV28; size: NA; CDR3: CASSLFTYTEAFF; DNA: TGTGCCAGCAGTTTATTCACTTACACTGAAGCTTTCTTT
J: TRBJ2-4; D: NA; V: TRBV6-1; size: NA; CDR3: CASSEGGGTGSGDIQYF; DNA: TGTGCCAGCAGTGAAGGGGGGGGCACAGGGAGCGGAGACATTCAGTACTTC
J: TRBJ1-6; D: NA; V: TRBV4-1; size: NA; CDR3: CASRRPLEGGNSPLHF; DNA: TGCGCCAGCAGACGCCCTTTGGAGGGAGGGAATTCACCCCTCCACTTT
J: TRBJ2-3; D: NA; V: TRBV2; size: NA; CDR3: CASSELALSTDTQYF; DNA: TGTGCCAGCAGTGAACTAGCCCTTAGCACAGATACGCAGTATTTT
J: TRBJ1-2; D: TRBD1; V: TRBV12-3/TRBV12-4; size: NA; CDR3: CASKYRGDGYTF; DNA: TGTGCCAGCAAGTACAGGGGTGATGGCTACACCTTC
J: TRBJ1-2; D: TRBD1; V: TRBV7-9; size: once; CDR3: CASTRTGPGGYTF; DNA: TGTGCCAGCACAAGGACAGGGCCGGGTGGCTACACCTTC
J: TRBJ2-7; D: NA; V: TRBV12-1; size: NA; CDR3: CASSPDRTSGNRYEQYF; DNA: TGTGCCAGCAGCCCAGACAGGACTAGCGGGAATCGATACGAGCAGTACTTC
J: TRBJ1-5; D: TRBD1; V: TRBV9; size: few; CDR3: CASSDGQGSQPQHF; DNA: TGTGCCAGCAGCGACGGACAGGGGTCTCAGCCCCAGCATTTT
J: TRBJ1-5; D: TRBD1; V: TRBV6-1; size: few; CDR3: CASSDRQGIWQPQHF; DNA: TGTGCCAGCAGTGACCGACAGGGGATTTGGCAGCCCCAGCATTTT
J: TRBJ2-1; D: TRBD2; V: TRBV2; size: NA; CDR3: CASSERLAAPFF; DNA: TGTGCCAGCAGTGAGCGTCTAGCGGCCCCATTCTTC
J: TRBJ2-3; D: TRBD2; V: TRBV12-5; size: NA; CDR3: CASGSIADGRGGTDTQYF; DNA: TGTGCTAGTGGTTCGATAGCTGACGGGAGGGGAGGCACAGATACGCAGTATTTT
J: TRBJ1-1; D: NA; V: TRBV25-1; size: few; CDR3: CASRQGQTEAFF; DNA: TGTGCCAGCAGACAGGGTCAAACTGAAGCTTTCTTT
J: TRBJ2-7; D: TRBD2; V: TRBV6-6; size: NA; CDR3: CASSYGGRVGEQYF; DNA: TGTGCCAGCAGTTACGGGGGGAGGGTCGGAGAGCAGTACTTC
J: TRBJ2-2; D: TRBD2; V: TRBV6-5; size: NA; CDR3: CASSLRVAGSGELFF; DNA: TGTGCCAGCAGCCTCCGGGTAGCGGGCTCCGGGGAGCTGTTTTTT
J: TRBJ1-2; D: NA; V: TRBV27; size: NA; CDR3: CASSLRRGLGGYTF; DNA: TGTGCCAGCAGTTTAAGGAGGGGTTTGGGTGGCTACACCTTC
J: TRBJ2-7; D: TRBD1; V: TRBV5-5; size: NA; CDR3: CASSGWWTGGYEQYF; DNA: TGTGCCAGCAGCGGTTGGTGGACAGGGGGCTACGAGCAGTACTTC
J: TRBJ1-1; D: NA; V: TRBV24-1; size: NA; CDR3: CATSADSMNTEAFF; DNA: TGTGCCACCAGTGCTGACAGCATGAACACTGAAGCTTTCTTT
J: TRBJ2-3; D: NA; V: TRBV5-1; size: NA; CDR3: CASSLEAGTDTQYF; DNA: TGCGCCAGCAGCTTGGAGGCAGGTACAGATACGCAGTATTTT
J: TRBJ1-1; D: TRBD1; V: TRBV2; size: NA; CDR3: CASNRDRAPNTEAFF; DNA: TGTGCCAGCAATCGGGACAGGGCTCCGAACACTGAAGCTTTCTTT
J: TRBJ2-5; D: TRBD2; V: TRBV5-1; size: NA; CDR3: CASNSGSQQETQYF; DNA: TGCGCCAGCAATAGCGGGAGCCAGCAAGAGACCCAGTACTTC
J: TRBJ2-7; D: TRBD1; V: TRBV18; size: once; CDR3: CASSQPTGGFYEQYF; DNA: TGTGCCAGCTCACAACCGACAGGGGGGTTTTACGAGCAGTACTTC
J: TRBJ2-1; D: NA; V: TRBV16; size: NA; CDR3: CASSQTPRSPQQFF; DNA: TGTGCCAGCAGCCAGACTCCTAGGTCCCCTCAGCAGTTCTTC
J: TRBJ2-1; D: NA; V: TRBV6-5; size: NA; CDR3: CASSYRGGGNNEQFF; DNA: TGTGCCAGCAGTTACCGAGGAGGCGGAAACAATGAGCAGTTCTTC
J: TRBJ1-1; D: NA; V: TRBV28; size: NA; CDR3: CASVYRGELSEAFF; DNA: TGTGCCAGCGTGTACCGAGGCGAATTGTCTGAAGCTTTCTTT
J: TRBJ2-7; D: TRBD2; V: TRBV14; size: few; CDR3: CASSPGLAGVEEQYF; DNA: TGTGCCAGCAGCCCTGGACTAGCGGGAGTGGAGGAGCAGTACTTC
J: TRBJ1-5; D: NA; V: TRBV6-6; size: NA; CDR3: CASSSRQTYQPQHF; DNA: TGTGCCAGCAGTTCCAGACAGACCTATCAGCCCCAGCATTTT
J: TRBJ2-2; D: NA; V: TRBV5-1; size: NA; CDR3: CASSTGLIGGELFF; DNA: TGCGCCAGCAGCACCGGACTAATTGGCGGGGAGCTGTTTTTT
J: TRBJ2-1; D: NA; V: TRBV5-6; size: NA; CDR3: CASSSVEGPRYEQFF; DNA: TGTGCCAGCAGCTCAGTGGAGGGACCTCGGTATGAGCAGTTCTTC
J: TRBJ2-1; D: TRBD2; V: TRBV24-1; size: NA; CDR3: CATSDPSGRNNEQFF; DNA: TGTGCCACCAGTGATCCTAGCGGGAGGAACAATGAGCAGTTCTTC
J: TRBJ1-1; D: TRBD1; V: TRBV29-1; size: NA; CDR3: CSVEEGGQGTTEAFF; DNA: TGCAGCGTTGAAGAAGGGGGACAGGGGACCACTGAAGCTTTCTTT
J: TRBJ2-1; D: TRBD2; V: TRBV2; size: once; CDR3: CASRTGLAGEDEQFF; DNA: TGTGCCAGCAGGACGGGACTAGCGGGAGAAGATGAGCAGTTCTTC
J: TRBJ2-7; D: TRBD2; V: TRBV10-3; size: NA; CDR3: CAIRPGLAGDHEQYF; DNA: TGTGCCATCAGGCCGGGACTAGCGGGAGATCACGAGCAGTACTTC
J: TRBJ2-4; D: TRBD2; V: TRBV28; size: NA; CDR3: CASRRSSGVAKNIQYF; DNA: TGTGCCAGCAGGCGATCTAGCGGAGTAGCCAAAAACATTCAGTACTTC